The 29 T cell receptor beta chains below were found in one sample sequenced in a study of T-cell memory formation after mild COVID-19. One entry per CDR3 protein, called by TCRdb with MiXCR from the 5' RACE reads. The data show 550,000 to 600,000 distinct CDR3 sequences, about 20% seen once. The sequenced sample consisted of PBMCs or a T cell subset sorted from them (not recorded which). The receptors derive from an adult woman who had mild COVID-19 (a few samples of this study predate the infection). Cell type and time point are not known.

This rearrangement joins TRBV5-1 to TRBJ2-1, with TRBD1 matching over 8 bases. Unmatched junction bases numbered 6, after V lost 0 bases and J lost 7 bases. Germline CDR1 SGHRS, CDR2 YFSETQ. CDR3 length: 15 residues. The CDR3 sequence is CASSLEAGGMNEQFF. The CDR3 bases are TGCGCCAGCAGCTTGGAGGCAGGGGGCATGAATGAGCAGTTCTTC.

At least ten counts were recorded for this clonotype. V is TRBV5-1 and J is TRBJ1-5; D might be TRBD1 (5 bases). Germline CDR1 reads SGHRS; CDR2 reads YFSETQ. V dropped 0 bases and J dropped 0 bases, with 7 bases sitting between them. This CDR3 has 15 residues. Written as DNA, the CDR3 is TGCGCCAGCAGCTTGGAGGGGTATAGCAATCAGCCCCAGCATTTT. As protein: CASSLEGYSNQPQHF.

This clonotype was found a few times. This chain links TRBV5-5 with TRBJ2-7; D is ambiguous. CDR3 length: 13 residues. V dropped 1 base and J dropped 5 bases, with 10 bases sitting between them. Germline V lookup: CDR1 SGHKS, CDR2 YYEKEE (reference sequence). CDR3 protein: CASSLQVGHEQYF. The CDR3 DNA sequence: TGTGCCAGCAGCTTGCAGGTGGGTCACGAGCAGTACTTC.

The CDR3 nucleotides read TGCGCCAGCAGCCATCCCCTAGGACTAGCGAGACTGGTGCAGTATTTT. This codes for CASSHPLGLARLVQYF. The J gene is TRBJ2-3, the V gene TRBV4-1, with TRBD2 matching over 9 bases. CDR3 size: 16 residues. Germline V gene sequence: CDR1 MGHRA, CDR2 YSYEKL. V was pared by 3 bases and J by 11 bases, with 15 bases of the junction left unmatched.

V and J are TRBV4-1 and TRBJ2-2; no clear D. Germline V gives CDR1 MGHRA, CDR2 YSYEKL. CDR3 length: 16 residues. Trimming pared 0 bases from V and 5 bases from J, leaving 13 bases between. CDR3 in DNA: TGCGCCAGCAGCCAAGATCTGAGTGAGTGGACCGGGGAGCTGTTTTTT. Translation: CASSQDLSEWTGELFF.

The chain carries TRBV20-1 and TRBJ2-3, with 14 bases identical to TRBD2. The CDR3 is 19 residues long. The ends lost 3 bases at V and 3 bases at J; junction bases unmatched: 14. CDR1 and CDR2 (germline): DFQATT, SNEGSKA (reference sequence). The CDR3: CSARRGLAGGQGPTDTQYF. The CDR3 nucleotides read TGCAGTGCTAGGCGCGGACTAGCGGGGGGCCAGGGCCCAACAGATACGCAGTATTTT.

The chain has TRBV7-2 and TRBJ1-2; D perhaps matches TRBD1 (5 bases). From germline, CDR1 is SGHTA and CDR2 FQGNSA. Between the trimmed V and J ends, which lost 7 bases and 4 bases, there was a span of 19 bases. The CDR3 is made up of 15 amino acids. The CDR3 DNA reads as TGTGCCAGCACCCCTCCCACGACAGCCGTCTATGGCTACACCTTC. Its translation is CASTPPTTAVYGYTF. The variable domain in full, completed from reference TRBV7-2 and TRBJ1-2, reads GAGVSQSPSNKVTEKGKDVELRCDPISGHTALYWYRQSLGQGLEFLIYFQGNSAPDKSGLPSDRFSAERTGGSVSTLTIQRTQQEDSAVYLCASTPPTTAVYGYTFGSGTRLTVV.

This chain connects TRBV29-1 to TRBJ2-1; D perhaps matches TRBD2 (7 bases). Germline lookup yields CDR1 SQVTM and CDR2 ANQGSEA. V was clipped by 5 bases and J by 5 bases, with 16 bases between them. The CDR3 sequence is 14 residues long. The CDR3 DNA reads TGCAGCGTTCAGAACGGGGGGCTGAACAATGAGCAGTTCTTC. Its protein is CSVQNGGLNNEQFF.

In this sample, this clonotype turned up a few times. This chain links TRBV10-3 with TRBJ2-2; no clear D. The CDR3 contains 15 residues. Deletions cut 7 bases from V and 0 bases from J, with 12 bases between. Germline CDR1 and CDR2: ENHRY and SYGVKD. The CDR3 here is CAIMSGPANTGELFF. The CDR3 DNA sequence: TGTGCCATCATGAGTGGCCCAGCGAACACCGGGGAGCTGTTTTTT.

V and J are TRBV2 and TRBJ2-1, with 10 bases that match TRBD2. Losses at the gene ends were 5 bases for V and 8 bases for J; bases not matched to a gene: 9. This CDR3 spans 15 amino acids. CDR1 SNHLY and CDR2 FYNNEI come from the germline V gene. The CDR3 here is CASSPGTSALDEQFF. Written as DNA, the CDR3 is TGTGCCAGCAGTCCCGGGACTAGCGCCTTGGATGAGCAGTTCTTC.

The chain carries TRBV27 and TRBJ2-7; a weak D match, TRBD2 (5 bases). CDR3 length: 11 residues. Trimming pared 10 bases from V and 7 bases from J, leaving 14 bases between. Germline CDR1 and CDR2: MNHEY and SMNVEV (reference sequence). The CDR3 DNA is TGTGCCATCCACCCCCCGGGGGAGCAGTACTTC. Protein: CAIHPPGEQYF.

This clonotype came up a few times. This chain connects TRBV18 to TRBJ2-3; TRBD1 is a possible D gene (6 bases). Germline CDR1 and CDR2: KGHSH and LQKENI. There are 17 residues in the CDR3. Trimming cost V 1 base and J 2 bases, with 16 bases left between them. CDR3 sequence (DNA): TGTGCCAGCTCACCACGCCTCTGGGGGCTTTACACAGATACGCAGTATTTT. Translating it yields CASSPRLWGLYTDTQYF. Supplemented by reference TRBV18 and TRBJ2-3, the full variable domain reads NAGVMQNPRHLVRRRGQEARLRCSPMKGHSHVYWYRQLPEEGLKFMVYLQKENIIDESGMPKERFSAEFPKEGPSILRIQQVVRGDSAAYFCASSPRLWGLYTDTQYFGPGTRLTVL.

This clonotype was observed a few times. The chain's CDR3 is CASSSAGTGGGYGYTF. CDR3 DNA sequence: TGCGCCAGCAGCTCCGCCGGGACAGGGGGAGGCTATGGCTACACCTTC. The V call is TRBV5-1, the J call TRBJ1-2; TRBD1 aligns across 11 bases. The germline gives CDR1 SGHRS, CDR2 YFSETQ. The CDR3 runs 16 residues. V gave up 3 bases and J gave up 4 bases; unmatched junction bases: 8.

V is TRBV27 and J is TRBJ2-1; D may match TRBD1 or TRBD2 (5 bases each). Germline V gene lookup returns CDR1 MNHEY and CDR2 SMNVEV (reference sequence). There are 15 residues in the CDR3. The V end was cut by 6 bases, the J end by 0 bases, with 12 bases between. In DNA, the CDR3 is TGTGCCAGCAGGGACGGGACGAGCTCCTACAATGAGCAGTTCTTC. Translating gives CASRDGTSSYNEQFF.

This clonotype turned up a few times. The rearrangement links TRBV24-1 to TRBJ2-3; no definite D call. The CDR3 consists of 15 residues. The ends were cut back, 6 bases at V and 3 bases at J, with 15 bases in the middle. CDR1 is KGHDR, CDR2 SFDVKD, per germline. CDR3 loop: CATSNADGRTDTQYF. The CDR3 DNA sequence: TGTGCCACCAGTAACGCCGACGGACGAACAGATACGCAGTATTTT.

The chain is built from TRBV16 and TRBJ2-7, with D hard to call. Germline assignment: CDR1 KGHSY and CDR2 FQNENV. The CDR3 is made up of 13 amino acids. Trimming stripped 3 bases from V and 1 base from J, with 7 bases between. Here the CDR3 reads CASSHRASYEQYF. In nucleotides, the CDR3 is TGTGCCAGCAGCCACCGGGCTTCCTACGAGCAGTACTTC.

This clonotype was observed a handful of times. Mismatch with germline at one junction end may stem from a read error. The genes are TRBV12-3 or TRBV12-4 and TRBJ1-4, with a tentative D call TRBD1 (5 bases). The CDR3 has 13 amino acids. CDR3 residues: CASSLGVSGDPKF. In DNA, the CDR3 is TGTGCCAGCAGTTTAGGGGTCTCCGGGGACCCCAAATTT.

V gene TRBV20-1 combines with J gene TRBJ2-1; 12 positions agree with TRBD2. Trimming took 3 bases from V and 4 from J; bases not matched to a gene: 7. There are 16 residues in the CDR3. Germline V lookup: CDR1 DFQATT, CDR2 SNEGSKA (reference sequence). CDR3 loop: CSASILAGGVYNEQFF. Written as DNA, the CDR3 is TGCAGTGCTAGTATTCTAGCGGGAGGGGTATACAATGAGCAGTTCTTC.

The CDR3 sequence: CATSRDLNTEAFF. The CDR3 nucleotides read TGTGCCACCAGCAGAGACCTAAACACTGAAGCTTTCTTT. The rearrangement links TRBV15 to TRBJ1-1, with unresolved D. This CDR3 has 13 amino acids. Between the trimmed V and J ends, which lost 0 bases and 2 bases, there was a span of 4 bases. Germline assignment: CDR1 LNHNV and CDR2 YYDKDF (reference sequence). The entire variable domain, with the rest obtained from reference TRBV15 and TRBJ1-1, is as follows: DAMVIQNPRYQVTQFGKPVTLSCSQTLNHNVMYWYQQKSSQAPKLLFHYYDKDFNNEADTPDNFQSRRPNTSFCFLDIRSPGLGDTAMYLCATSRDLNTEAFFGQGTRLTVV.

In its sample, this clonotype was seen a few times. The CDR3 is CASSLGHRDRGKTGELFF. CDR3 DNA sequence: TGCGCCAGCAGCTTGGGACACCGGGACAGGGGAAAAACCGGGGAGCTGTTTTTT. This chain uses TRBV5-1 with TRBJ2-2; 10 bases fit TRBD1. This CDR3 is built from 18 residues. V lost 0 bases and J lost 5; bases outside the gene matches: 10. Germline V gene sequence: CDR1 SGHRS, CDR2 YFSETQ.

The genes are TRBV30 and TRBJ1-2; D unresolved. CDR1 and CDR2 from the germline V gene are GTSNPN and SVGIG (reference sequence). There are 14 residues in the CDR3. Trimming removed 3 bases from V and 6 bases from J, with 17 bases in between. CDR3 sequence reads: CAWRSRGVINGYTF. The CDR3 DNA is TGTGCCTGGAGAAGCAGAGGTGTTATAAATGGCTACACCTTC.

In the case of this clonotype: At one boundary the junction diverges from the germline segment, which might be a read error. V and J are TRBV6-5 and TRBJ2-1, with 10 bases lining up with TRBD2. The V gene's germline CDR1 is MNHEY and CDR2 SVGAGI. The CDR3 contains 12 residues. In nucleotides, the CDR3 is TGTGCCAGCACCCCTCCTAGCGGGAGTAAGCTCTTC. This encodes CASTPPSGSKLF.

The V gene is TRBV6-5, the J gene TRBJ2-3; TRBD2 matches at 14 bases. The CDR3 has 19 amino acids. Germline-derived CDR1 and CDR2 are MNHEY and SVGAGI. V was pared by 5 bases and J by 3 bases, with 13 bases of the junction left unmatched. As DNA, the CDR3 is TGTGCCAGCAGTATCTCCGGGACTAGCGGGGGAGGGGCGACAGATACGCAGTATTTT. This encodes CASSISGTSGGGATDTQYF.

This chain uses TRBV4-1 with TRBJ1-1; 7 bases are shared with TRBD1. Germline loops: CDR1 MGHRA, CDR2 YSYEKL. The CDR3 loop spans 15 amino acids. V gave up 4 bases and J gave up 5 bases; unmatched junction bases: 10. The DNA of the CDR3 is TGCGCCAGCAGCCTTTTTGGGACAGACCCTACTGAAGCTTTCTTT. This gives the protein CASSLFGTDPTEAFF.

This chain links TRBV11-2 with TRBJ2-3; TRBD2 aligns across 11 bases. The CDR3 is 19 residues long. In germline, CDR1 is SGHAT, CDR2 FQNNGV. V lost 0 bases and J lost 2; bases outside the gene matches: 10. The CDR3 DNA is TGTGCCAGCAGCTTAGAAGTTCCCCTAGCGGGAGGCAACACAGATACGCAGTATTTT. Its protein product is CASSLEVPLAGGNTDTQYF.

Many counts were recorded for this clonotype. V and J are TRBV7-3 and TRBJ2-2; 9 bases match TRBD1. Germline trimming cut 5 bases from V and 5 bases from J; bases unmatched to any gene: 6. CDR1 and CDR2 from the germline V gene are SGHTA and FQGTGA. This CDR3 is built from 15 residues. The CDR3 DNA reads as TGTGCCAGCAGCCTGGGACAGGGAGGGACCGGGGAGCTGTTTTTT. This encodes CASSLGQGGTGELFF.

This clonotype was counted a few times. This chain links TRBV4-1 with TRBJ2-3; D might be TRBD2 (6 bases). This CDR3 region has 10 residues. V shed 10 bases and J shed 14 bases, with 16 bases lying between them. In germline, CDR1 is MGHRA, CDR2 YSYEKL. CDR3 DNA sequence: TGCGCCACGGGCGGGGCCGACAGGTATTTT. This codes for CATGGADRYF.

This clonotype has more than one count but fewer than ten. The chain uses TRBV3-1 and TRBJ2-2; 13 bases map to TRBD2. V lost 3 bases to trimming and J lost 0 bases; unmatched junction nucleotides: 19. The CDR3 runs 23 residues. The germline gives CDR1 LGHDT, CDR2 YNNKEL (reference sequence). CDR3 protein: CASSHFSAGSGTSGTANTGELFF. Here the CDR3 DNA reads TGTGCCAGCAGCCATTTCTCGGCCGGATCCGGGACTAGCGGGACCGCGAACACCGGGGAGCTGTTTTTT.

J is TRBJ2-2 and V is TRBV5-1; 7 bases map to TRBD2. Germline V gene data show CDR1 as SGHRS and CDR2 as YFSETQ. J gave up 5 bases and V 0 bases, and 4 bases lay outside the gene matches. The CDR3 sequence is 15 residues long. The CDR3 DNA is TGCGCCAGCAGCTTGGAACTAGCGCAAACCGGGGAGCTGTTTTTT. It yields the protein CASSLELAQTGELFF.